This record concerns one T cell receptor (beta chain) sequence. Its antigen is currently unknown. Distinct nucleotide sequences in the sample also encode this CDR3. Naive CD8 cells comprised CD45RO-negative, CCR7-positively selected cells, excluding terminally differentiated effector memory CD45RA+ cells. This sample is part of a study of shared clonotypes between healthy human individuals. Findings of the study overall: In a few donors, around 5% of naive CD4 clonotypes appeared in common.

The data were produced by immunoSEQ multiplex PCR, yet TCRdb's version contains in-frame clones alone and is incomplete. Counted here are around 2.1 million clones, roughly 91% occurring once; the ten biggest clones make up over 1.5%. CDR1 and CDR2 from the germline V gene are SGDLS and YYNGEE. The V end lost 3 bases, the J end lost 0 bases, and 3 bases lay between the germline ends. The CDR3 runs to 12 residues. The clonotype originates from a man younger than 35 in good health. Some clones in this sample may be carry-over from other donors' samples. This chain joins TRBV9 and TRBJ1-1; D gene uncertain. The material sequenced was naive CD8+ T cells from PBMCs. CDR3 protein: CASSALNTEAFF. The DNA for the CDR3 is TGTGCCAGCAGCGCGTTGAACACTGAAGCTTTCTTT.